This T cell receptor (beta chain) was observed in a study of T-cell reconstitution after alpha-beta-depleted transplantation in children. General study findings and limits: Several hundred expanded graft clones reportedly gave rise to the alpha-beta T cells present about two months after transplant. There were some patients whose high TCRbeta diversity at day 60 came from surviving recipient T cells and thymic progenitors.

Germline values: CDR1 SNHLY, CDR2 FYNNEI. V was pared by 8 bases and J by 2 bases, with 6 bases of the junction left unmatched. The CDR3 is 14 residues long. The authors prepared the TCRbeta library with unique molecular identifiers. TCRdb itself ran the PCR reads through MiXCR, one entry per CDR3 protein. The data hold under 850,000 distinct CDR3 sequences, with about an eighth observed a single time. With regard to this clonotype: Its target is not known.

The sequence came from a girl aged 2-15 years with congenital amegakaryocytic thrombocytopenia, due to receive a stem cell transplant. The material was PBMCs, obtained before TCRalphabeta/CD19-depleted stem cell transplant. The rearrangement uses TRBV2 and TRBJ2-1, with TRBD2 matching over 7 bases. As DNA, the CDR3 is TGTGCCAGCGTGGCGGGAGATGCCTACAATGAGCAGTTCTTC. Protein sequence: CASVAGDAYNEQFF.